This TCR beta chain was documented in a study of graft-versus-host responses after intestinal transplantation. Germline V gene sequence: CDR1 MNHEY, CDR2 SMNVEV (reference sequence). The ends lost 11 bases at V and 6 bases at J; junction bases unmatched: 13. The CDR3 loop spans 15 amino acids. Data came from immunoSEQ multiplex PCR; TCRdb stores just in-frame clones and leaves some out. The sample carries around 110,000 clones, about nine tenths recorded once. The study, taken as a whole, reports: Detected in recipient marrow were GvH clones, some of which were first observed in ileum or blood.

In regard to this clone: No antigen is known for it.

The rearrangement uses TRBV27 and TRBJ1-5; 10 bases fit TRBD1. The source material was unstimulated CD4+ T cells sorted from spleen or lymph node cells, sampled before intestinal transplant. The sequence came from a human donor who received an intestinal transplant. CDR3 region: CAPAGPGQGTQPQHF. In DNA, the CDR3 is TGTGCCCCAGCGGGCCCGGGACAGGGGACTCAGCCCCAGCATTTT.